What follows are 28 T cell receptor beta chains derived from one specimen sequenced in a study of blood T cell repertoires in COVID-19. Sequencing used immunoSEQ multiplex PCR; TCRdb keeps in-frame clones, though not all of them. The sample carries more than 95,000 clones, approximately 80% recorded once. Sequencing input: peripheral blood. These receptors were collected from a man aged 55 to 69 with acute or convalescent COVID-19.

The CDR3 reads CASSKQGASNGELFF. CDR3 bases: TGTGCCAGCAGTAAACAGGGGGCTAGTAACGGGGAGCTGTTTTTT. The chain joins TRBV2 to TRBJ2-2, with 9 positions matching TRBD1. J was trimmed by 7 bases and V by 5 bases; bases with no gene match: 8. The CDR3 is 15 amino acids. From germline, CDR1 is SNHLY and CDR2 FYNNEI. Full variable domain (rest looked up from reference TRBV2 and TRBJ2-2): EPEVTQTPSHQVTQMGQEVILRCVPISNHLYFYWYRQILGQKVEFLVSFYNNEISEKSEIFDDQFSVERPDGSNFTLKIRSTKLEDSAMYFCASSKQGASNGELFFGEGSRLTVL.

The chain has TRBV5-1 and TRBJ2-5, with 9 bases that match TRBD1. The CDR3 totals 14 residues. Trimming took 4 bases from V and 6 from J; bases not matched to a gene: 7. Germline values: CDR1 SGHRS, CDR2 YFSETQ. CDR3 nucleotides: TGCGCCAGCAGCGATTTGACAGGGGGGAAGACCCAGTACTTC. Encoded protein: CASSDLTGGKTQYF.

The genes are TRBV7-9 and TRBJ2-5; 7 bases map to TRBD1. The CDR3 has 15 residues. V shed 1 base, J shed 4 bases, and the junction held 6 bases outside the gene matches. CDR1 is SEHNR, CDR2 FQNEAQ, per germline (reference sequence). CDR3: CASSLGGTAGETQYF. The CDR3 DNA sequence: TGTGCCAGCAGCTTAGGGGGGACAGCCGGAGAGACCCAGTACTTC. Looking up the rest from reference TRBV7-9 and TRBJ2-5 gives the full variable domain: DTGVSQNPRHKITKRGQNVTFRCDPISEHNRLYWYRQTLGQGPEFLTYFQNEAQLEKSRLLSDRFSAERPKGSFSTLEIQRTEQGDSAMYLCASSLGGTAGETQYFGPGTRLLVL.

This chain joins TRBV5-1 and TRBJ1-3, with 7 bases lining up with TRBD1. There are 16 residues in the CDR3. The V gene's germline CDR1 is SGHRS and CDR2 YFSETQ. The junction had 4 bases not matched to a gene; V was cut back by 1 base and J by 0 bases. CDR3 region: CASSLTGDSSGNTIYF. The CDR3 nucleotides read TGCGCCAGCAGCTTGACAGGGGATAGCTCTGGAAACACCATATATTTT.

This chain joins TRBV6-4 and TRBJ2-3; D uncertain. The CDR3 is made up of 14 amino acids. Germline-derived CDR1 and CDR2 are MRHNA and SNTAGT. V dropped 3 bases and J dropped 0 bases, with 7 bases sitting between them. The CDR3 sequence: CASSEDTSTDTQYF. In nucleotides, the CDR3 is TGTGCCAGCAGTGAAGACACCAGCACAGATACGCAGTATTTT.

The chain uses TRBV7-8 and TRBJ1-1; TRBD1 might be the D (6 bases). Germline CDR1 and CDR2: SGHVS and FQNEAQ. V was trimmed by 5 bases and J by 4 bases, leaving 14 bases between them. The CDR3 contains 14 residues. The CDR3 DNA reads as TGTGCCAGCAGCCTCACGAGGGGGAGCACTGAAGCTTTCTTT. Translated, it gives CASSLTRGSTEAFF. The full variable domain, its missing parts supplied by reference TRBV7-8 and TRBJ1-1, is GAGVSQSPRYKVAKRGQDVALRCDPISGHVSLFWYQQALGQGPEFLTYFQNEAQLDKSGLPSDRFFAERPEGSVSTLKIQRTQQEDSAVYLCASSLTRGSTEAFFGQGTRLTVV.

This sequence joins TRBV18 and TRBJ2-7, with 8 bases lining up with TRBD2. V was pared by 0 bases and J by 6 bases, with 7 bases of the junction left unmatched. Germline V gene sequence: CDR1 KGHSH, CDR2 LQKENI. The CDR3 is made up of 15 amino acids. The CDR3 spells CASSPPGARGGEQYF. The CDR3 DNA is TGTGCCAGCTCACCACCTGGGGCCCGGGGGGGCGAGCAGTACTTC. The full variable domain, its missing parts supplied by reference TRBV18 and TRBJ2-7, is NAGVMQNPRHLVRRRGQEARLRCSPMKGHSHVYWYRQLPEEGLKFMVYLQKENIIDESGMPKERFSAEFPKEGPSILRIQQVVRGDSAAYFCASSPPGARGGEQYFGPGTRLTVT.

This clone was recorded a few times. The chain couples TRBV11-2 to TRBJ1-6, with 8 bases that match TRBD1. Germline V CDR1 and CDR2: SGHAT, FQNNGV. The CDR3 loop spans 16 amino acids. The V segment lost 5 bases and the J segment 8 bases; nucleotides outside the gene matches: 11. The DNA of the CDR3 is TGTGCCAGCAGCGGATCCGGGGGCAGGGGGCATTCACCCCTCCACTTT. Its protein is CASSGSGGRGHSPLHF. Looking up the rest from reference TRBV11-2 and TRBJ1-6 gives the full variable domain: EAGVAQSPRYKIIEKRQSVAFWCNPISGHATLYWYQQILGQGPKLLIQFQNNGVVDDSQLPKDRFSAERLKGVDSTLKIQPAKLEDSAVYLCASSGSGGRGHSPLHFGNGTRLTVT.

The V and J genes are TRBV18 and TRBJ1-6; possibly TRBD1 for D (6 bases). Germline values: CDR1 KGHSH, CDR2 LQKENI. V was pared by 5 bases and J by 7 bases, with 12 bases between. This CDR3 has 14 residues. CDR3 DNA: TGTGCCAGCTCATCATCTCAGGGGAATTCACCCCTCCACTTT. Its translation is CASSSSQGNSPLHF.

Turning to this clone: This same CDR3 is encoded by further DNA sequences in the sample. The chain couples TRBV18 to TRBJ2-5, with TRBD1 matching 8 bases. The V gene's germline CDR1 is KGHSH and CDR2 LQKENI. The CDR3 totals 14 residues. The J segment lost 5 bases and the V segment lost 6 bases, leaving 8 bases of the junction unmatched. The CDR3: CASSLDRGRETQYF. In nucleotides, the CDR3 is TGTGCCAGCTCCCTCGACAGGGGCAGGGAGACCCAGTACTTC.

The genes are TRBV29-1 and TRBJ2-7, with D possibly being TRBD2 (5 bases). The CDR3 totals 13 residues. CDR1 is SQVTM, CDR2 ANQGSEA, per germline. V shed 6 bases and J shed 2 bases, with 14 bases lying between them. CDR3 nucleotides: TGCAGCGTGAGGGTGAGCGGACCCTACGAGCAGTACTTC. Translated, it gives CSVRVSGPYEQYF.

This rearrangement joins TRBV5-1 to TRBJ1-2, with 8 bases aligning to TRBD1. Germline CDR1 SGHRS, CDR2 YFSETQ. The CDR3 has 15 amino acids. V trimming: 3 bases; J trimming: 7 bases; junction bases outside the gene matches: 11. As DNA, the CDR3 is TGCGCCAGCAGCTGGGGCGGGACAGGTTCGGGTGGCTACACCTTC. Translation gives CASSWGGTGSGGYTF.

The V gene is TRBV4-1, the J gene TRBJ1-2; 9 nucleotides line up with TRBD1. J was trimmed by 8 bases and V by 4 bases; bases with no gene match: 5. CDR1 and CDR2 from the germline V gene are MGHRA and YSYEKL. This CDR3 has 13 amino acids. The CDR3 loop reads CASSLQGADGYTF. The CDR3, as DNA: TGCGCCAGCAGCCTACAGGGGGCGGACGGCTACACCTTC.

The gene calls are TRBV12-2 and TRBJ2-1; TRBD2 is taken as the D call from the table, unchecked against the DNA. TRBV12-2 is classified as a pseudogene. This CDR3 is 16 amino acids long. The CDR3 DNA is TGTGCAAGTCGCTTGGGGACTAGCGGGAGTAGACATGAGCAGTTCTTC. Encoded protein: CASRLGTSGSRHEQFF.

J is TRBJ2-5 and V is TRBV14; D might be TRBD2 (6 bases). This CDR3 has 14 residues. CDR1 and CDR2 from the germline V gene are SGHDN and FVKESK. V lost 1 base and J 1 base, leaving 7 bases between the germline ends. Here the CDR3 reads CASSQGDFQETQYF. DNA for the CDR3: TGTGCCAGCAGCCAAGGGGACTTCCAAGAGACCCAGTACTTC. Together with reference TRBV14 and TRBJ2-5, the CDR3 gives the full variable domain: EAGVTQFPSHSVIEKGQTVTLRCDPISGHDNLYWYRRVMGKEIKFLLHFVKESKQDESGMPNNRFLAERTGGTYSTLKVQPAELEDSGVYFCASSQGDFQETQYFGPGTRLLVL.

The rearrangement uses TRBV28 and TRBJ2-7; 8 bases are shared with TRBD1. V shed 6 bases and J 5 bases; nucleotides not matched to a gene: 12. The germline CDR1 and CDR2 sequences are MDHEN and SYDVKM. The CDR3 covers 15 residues. For the CDR3, the DNA is TGTGCCAGCAGACCAACAGGACAGGGTAAACACGAGCAGTACTTC. It translates to CASRPTGQGKHEQYF.

The rearrangement joins TRBV29-1 to TRBJ1-1, with 9 nucleotides matching TRBD1. Trimming cost V 7 bases and J 6 bases; bases outside gene matches: 6. CDR1 is SQVTM and CDR2 is ANQGSEA in the germline V gene. The CDR3 loop spans 12 amino acids. The CDR3 region is CSAVGDRAEAFF. CDR3 coding DNA: TGCAGCGCCGTAGGGGACAGGGCTGAAGCTTTCTTT.

The chain is built from TRBV6-5 and TRBJ1-1; D may be TRBD1 (5 bases). CDR1 MNHEY and CDR2 SVGAGI come from the germline V gene. Trimming shortened V by 5 bases and J by 5 bases, and 9 bases separated the two germline ends. The CDR3 loop spans 12 amino acids. For the CDR3, the DNA is TGTGCCAGCAGTAGGGGATGGACTGAAGCTTTCTTT. Translation: CASSRGWTEAFF.

The sample holds a few counts of this clone. The gene calls are TRBV30 and TRBJ1-6, with 8 bases matching TRBD1. Germline CDR1 is GTSNPN and CDR2 is SVGIG (reference sequence). The CDR3 sequence is 13 residues long. The J segment lost 10 bases and the V segment lost 1 base, leaving 3 bases of the junction unmatched. The CDR3 DNA is TGTGCCTGGAGTGAGGCAGGGGGCTCACCCCTCCACTTT. The encoded protein is CAWSEAGGSPLHF.

This sequence joins TRBV28 and TRBJ1-1; a possible D gene is TRBD1 (5 bases). The CDR3 contains 15 residues. The V and J ends lost 1 base and 1 base respectively, with 10 bases between them. Germline V CDR1 and CDR2: MDHEN, SYDVKM. CDR3 residues: CASSLLDGGNTEAFF. The CDR3 nucleotides are TGTGCCAGCAGTTTATTGGACGGGGGGAACACTGAAGCTTTCTTT.

This clone has only one observation. In DNA form, the CDR3 reads TGTGCCAGCAGCTTGAGAGACAGCTTCAATCAGCCCCAGCATTTT. Protein product: CASSLRDSFNQPQHF. The chain is built from TRBV7-2 and TRBJ1-5, with D perhaps matching TRBD1 (5 bases). Germline loops: CDR1 SGHTA, CDR2 FQGNSA. The V end lost 3 bases, the J end lost 3 bases, and 12 bases lay between the germline ends. The CDR3 consists of 15 residues. Variable domain in full (rest from reference TRBV7-2 and TRBJ1-5): GAGVSQSPSNKVTEKGKDVELRCDPISGHTALYWYRQSLGQGLEFLIYFQGNSAPDKSGLPSDRFSAERTGGSVSTLTIQRTQQEDSAVYLCASSLRDSFNQPQHFGDGTRLSIL.

The chain employs TRBV2 and TRBJ2-1; weak D call: TRBD2 (5 bases). Germline CDR1 reads SNHLY; CDR2 reads FYNNEI. Trimming removed 11 bases from V and 7 bases from J, with 21 bases in between. This CDR3 is 14 amino acids long. In DNA, the CDR3 is TGTGCCTTTCGGGAAGGGTTTGTCCGTAATGAGCAGTTCTTC. Translated: CAFREGFVRNEQFF. The variable domain in full, completed from reference TRBV2 and TRBJ2-1, reads EPEVTQTPSHQVTQMGQEVILRCVPISNHLYFYWYRQILGQKVEFLVSFYNNEISEKSEIFDDQFSVERPDGSNFTLKIRSTKLEDSAMYFCAFREGFVRNEQFFGPGTRLTVL.

The V gene is TRBV5-1, the J gene TRBJ2-1; TRBD1 aligns across 8 bases. The trim removed 0 bases at V and 5 bases at J, leaving 4 bases unmatched. The CDR3 spans 15 residues. The germline gives CDR1 SGHRS, CDR2 YFSETQ. The CDR3 coding sequence is TGCGCCAGCAGCTTGGTGGGACAGGCGAACAATGAGCAGTTCTTC. Translated: CASSLVGQANNEQFF.

The rearrangement uses TRBV7-2 and TRBJ1-5; 9 positions agree with TRBD1. The germline gives CDR1 SGHTA, CDR2 FQGNSA. Germline trimming cut 5 bases from V and 2 bases from J; bases unmatched to any gene: 10. The CDR3 totals 17 residues. CDR3 amino acids: CASSPRPGTGRNQPQHF. In DNA, the CDR3 is TGTGCCAGCAGCCCCCGTCCCGGGACAGGGCGCAATCAGCCCCAGCATTTT.

The CDR3 DNA is TGTGCCAGCAGCCAAGATCTCGGGACAGAGTCTGCAAGCAGCTCCTACGAGCAGTACTTC. Its translation is CASSQDLGTESASSSYEQYF. This chain joins TRBV4-2 and TRBJ2-7; 7 bases fit TRBD1. The CDR3 runs to 20 residues. The trim removed 0 bases at V and 0 bases at J, leaving 17 bases unmatched. Looked up from germline, CDR1 is LGHNA and CDR2 is YNFKEQ.

This sequence joins TRBV5-5 and TRBJ2-3; D not resolved. CDR1 is SGHKS, CDR2 YYEKEE, per germline (reference sequence). There are 13 residues in the CDR3. The germline V and J ends were trimmed by 5 bases and 4 bases, with 11 bases remaining between them. In nucleotides, the CDR3 is TGTGCCAGCAGTTGGAGTAGAGCAGATACGCAGTATTTT. Its protein is CASSWSRADTQYF.

This chain connects TRBV19 to TRBJ2-5, with unresolved D. CDR1 and CDR2 from the germline V gene are LNHDA and SQIVND (reference sequence). Trimming stripped 6 bases from V and 13 bases from J, with 27 bases between. The CDR3 extends over 15 amino acids. Here the CDR3 reads CASSQSRRSQERWYF. The CDR3, as DNA: TGTGCCAGTAGCCAATCACGACGGAGCCAAGAGAGGTGGTACTTC.

This chain joins TRBV5-1 and TRBJ2-1; 9 bases fit TRBD2. Germline CDR1 SGHRS, CDR2 YFSETQ. The CDR3 is 14 residues long. V was pared by 3 bases and J by 7 bases, with 5 bases of the junction left unmatched. The CDR3 loop reads CASSYGGRVNEQFF. CDR3 in DNA: TGCGCCAGCAGCTACGGCGGGAGGGTTAATGAGCAGTTCTTC.